This TCR beta chain was retrieved from a study of blood T cell repertoires in COVID-19. The wider study: From the United States, Italy and Spain came samples of acute and convalescent COVID-19. T cells, B-cell-depleted T cells, or PBMCs provided the cDNA or gDNA that served as material.

Authors' methods: Using reference gene primer amplification, nucleated cell counts were estimated. Sequenced by immunoSEQ multiplex PCR; TCRdb stores in-frame clones only, minus some. The V and J calls and clone size come from that table; D and trimming were worked out from the DNA. The table records some 110,000 clones, around 83% of them present only once. V was cut by 8 bases and J by 11 bases, with 15 bases left in between. Per the germline V gene, CDR1 is MDHEN and CDR2 is SYDVKM. This CDR3 region has 11 residues. The material sequenced was peripheral blood. The chain has TRBV28 and TRBJ1-1; D is possibly TRBD1 (6 bases). This TCR was recovered from a man in his 70s with acute or convalescent COVID-19. This chain's CDR3 is CASGGGPDAFF. The DNA of the CDR3 is TGTGCCAGCGGGGGGGGGCCGGATGCTTTCTTT.